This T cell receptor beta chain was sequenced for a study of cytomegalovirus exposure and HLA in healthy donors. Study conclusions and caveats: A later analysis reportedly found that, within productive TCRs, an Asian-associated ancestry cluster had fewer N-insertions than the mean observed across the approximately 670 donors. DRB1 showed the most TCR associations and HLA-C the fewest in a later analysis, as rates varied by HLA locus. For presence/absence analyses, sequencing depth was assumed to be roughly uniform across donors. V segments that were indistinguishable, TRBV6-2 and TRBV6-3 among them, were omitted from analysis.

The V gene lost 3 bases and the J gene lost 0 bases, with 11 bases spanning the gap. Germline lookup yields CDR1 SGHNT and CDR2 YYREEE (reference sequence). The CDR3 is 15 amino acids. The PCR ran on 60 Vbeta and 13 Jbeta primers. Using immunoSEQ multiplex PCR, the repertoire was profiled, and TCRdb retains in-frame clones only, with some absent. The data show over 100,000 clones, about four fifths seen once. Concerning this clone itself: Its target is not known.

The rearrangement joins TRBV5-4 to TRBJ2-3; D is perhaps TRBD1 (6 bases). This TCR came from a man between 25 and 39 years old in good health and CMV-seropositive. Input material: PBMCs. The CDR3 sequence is CASSSGTTSTDTQYF. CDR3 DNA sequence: TGTGCCAGCAGCTCCGGGACAACTAGCACAGATACGCAGTATTTT. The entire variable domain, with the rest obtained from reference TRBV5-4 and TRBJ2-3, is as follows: ETGVTQSPTHLIKTRGQQVTLRCSSQSGHNTVSWYQQALGQGPQFIFQYYREEENGRGNFPPRFSGLQFPNYSSELNVNALELDDSALYLCASSSGTTSTDTQYFGPGTRLTVL.